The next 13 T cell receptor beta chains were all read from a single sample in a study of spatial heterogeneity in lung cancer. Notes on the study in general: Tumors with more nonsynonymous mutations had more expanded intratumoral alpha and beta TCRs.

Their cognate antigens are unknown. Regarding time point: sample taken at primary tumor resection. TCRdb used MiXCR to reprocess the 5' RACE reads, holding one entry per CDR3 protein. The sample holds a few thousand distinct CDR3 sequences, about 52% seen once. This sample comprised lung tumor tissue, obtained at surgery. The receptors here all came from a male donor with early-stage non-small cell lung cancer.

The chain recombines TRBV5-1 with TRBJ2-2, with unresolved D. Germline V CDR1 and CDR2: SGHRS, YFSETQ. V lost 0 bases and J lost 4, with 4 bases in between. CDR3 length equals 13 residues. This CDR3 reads CASSLDGTGELFF. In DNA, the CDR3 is TGCGCCAGCAGCTTGGATGGCACCGGGGAGCTGTTTTTT. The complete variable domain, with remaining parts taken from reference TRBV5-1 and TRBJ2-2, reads KAGVTQTPRYLIKTRGQQVTLSCSPISGHRSVSWYQQTPGQGLQFLFEYFSETQRNKGNFPGRFSGRQFSNSRSEMNVSTLELGDSALYLCASSLDGTGELFFGEGSRLTVL.

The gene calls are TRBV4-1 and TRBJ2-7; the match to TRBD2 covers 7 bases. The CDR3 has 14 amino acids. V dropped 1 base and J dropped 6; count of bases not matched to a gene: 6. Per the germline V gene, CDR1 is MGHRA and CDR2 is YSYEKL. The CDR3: CASSQGEGSGEQYF. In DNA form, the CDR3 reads TGCGCCAGCAGCCAAGGGGAGGGATCGGGCGAGCAGTACTTC.

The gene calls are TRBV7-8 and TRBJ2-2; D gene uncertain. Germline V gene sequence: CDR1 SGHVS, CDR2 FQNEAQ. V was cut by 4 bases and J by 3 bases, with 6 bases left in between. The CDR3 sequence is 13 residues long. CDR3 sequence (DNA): TGTGCCAGCAGCTCAATAGACACCGGGGAGCTGTTTTTT. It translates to CASSSIDTGELFF.

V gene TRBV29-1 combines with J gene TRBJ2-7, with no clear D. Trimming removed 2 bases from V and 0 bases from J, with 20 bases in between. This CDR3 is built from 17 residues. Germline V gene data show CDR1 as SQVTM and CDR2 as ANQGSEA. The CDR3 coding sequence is TGCAGCGTTGAACTGGCTGTCACGGGCTTCAGCTCCTACGAGCAGTACTTC. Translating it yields CSVELAVTGFSSYEQYF.

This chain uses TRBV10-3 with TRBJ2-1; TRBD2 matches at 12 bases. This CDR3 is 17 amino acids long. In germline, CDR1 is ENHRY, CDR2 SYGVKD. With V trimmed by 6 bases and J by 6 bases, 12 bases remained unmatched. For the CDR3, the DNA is TGTGCCATCAGCCTACTAGCGGGGGGAGGTGGCTTCAATGAGCAGTTCTTC. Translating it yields CAISLLAGGGGFNEQFF.

CDR3 bases: TGTGCCATCAGCGCCGGGACAGGGAACTCCTACGAGCAGTACTTC. This encodes CAISAGTGNSYEQYF. The genes are TRBV10-3 and TRBJ2-7, with 9 bases aligning to TRBD1. The CDR3 has 15 residues. Germline lookup yields CDR1 ENHRY and CDR2 SYGVKD. The V gene end was trimmed by 6 bases and the J gene end by 0 bases; junction bases not matched to a gene: 6.

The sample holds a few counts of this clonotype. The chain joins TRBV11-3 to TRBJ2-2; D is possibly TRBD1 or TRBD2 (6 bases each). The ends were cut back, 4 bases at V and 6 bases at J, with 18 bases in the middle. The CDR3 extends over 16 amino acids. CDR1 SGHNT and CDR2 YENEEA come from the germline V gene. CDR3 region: CASSYHPTRGAGELFF. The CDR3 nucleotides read TGTGCCAGCAGCTACCACCCGACAAGGGGGGCCGGGGAGCTGTTTTTT.

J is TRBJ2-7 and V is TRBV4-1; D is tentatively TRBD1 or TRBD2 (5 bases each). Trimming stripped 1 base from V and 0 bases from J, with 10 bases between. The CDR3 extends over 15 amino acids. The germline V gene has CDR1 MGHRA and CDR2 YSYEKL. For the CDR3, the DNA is TGCGCCAGCAGCCAAGCGTCAGGGAGCTCCTACGAGCAGTACTTC. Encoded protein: CASSQASGSSYEQYF.

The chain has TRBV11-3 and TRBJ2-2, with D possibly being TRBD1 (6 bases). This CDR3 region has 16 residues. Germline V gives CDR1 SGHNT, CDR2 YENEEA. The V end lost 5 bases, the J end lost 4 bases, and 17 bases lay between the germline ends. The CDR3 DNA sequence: TGTGCCAGCAGCAGTTCGAGCCCAGGGGTCACCGGGGAGCTGTTTTTT. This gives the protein CASSSSSPGVTGELFF.

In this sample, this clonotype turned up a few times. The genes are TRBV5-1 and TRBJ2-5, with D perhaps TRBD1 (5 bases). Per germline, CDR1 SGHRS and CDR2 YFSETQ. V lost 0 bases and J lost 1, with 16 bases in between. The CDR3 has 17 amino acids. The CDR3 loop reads CASSLAWVIRAQETQYF. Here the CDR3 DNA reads TGCGCCAGCAGCTTGGCTTGGGTCATCAGGGCCCAAGAGACCCAGTACTTC.

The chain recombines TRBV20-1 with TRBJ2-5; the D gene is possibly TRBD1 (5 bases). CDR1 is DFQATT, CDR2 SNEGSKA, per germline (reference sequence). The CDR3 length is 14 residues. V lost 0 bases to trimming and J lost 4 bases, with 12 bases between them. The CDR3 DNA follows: TGCAGTGCTAGAGATCTGCAGGGTAGAGAGACCCAGTACTTC. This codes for CSARDLQGRETQYF.

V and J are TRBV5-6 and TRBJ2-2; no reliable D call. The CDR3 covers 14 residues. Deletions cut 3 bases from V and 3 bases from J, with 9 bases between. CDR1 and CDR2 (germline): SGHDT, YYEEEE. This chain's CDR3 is CASSSRHHTGELFF. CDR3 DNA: TGTGCCAGCAGCTCGCGGCATCACACCGGGGAGCTGTTTTTT.

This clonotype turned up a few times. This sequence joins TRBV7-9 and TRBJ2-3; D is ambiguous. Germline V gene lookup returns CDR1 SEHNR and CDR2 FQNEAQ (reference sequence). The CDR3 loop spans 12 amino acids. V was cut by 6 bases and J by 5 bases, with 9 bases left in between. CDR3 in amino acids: CASSLTRDTQYF. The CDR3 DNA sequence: TGTGCCAGCAGTTTAACCCGAGATACGCAGTATTTT.